A single sample is the source of the 25 T cell receptor beta chains below, sequenced in a study of T cells in Graves' hyperthyroidism and ophthalmopathy. Researchers amplified the TCR beta CDR3 regions from RNA transcripts. TCR CDR3 underwent first-round RT-PCR with the HTBI primer set. TCRdb itself ran the multiplex PCR reads through MiXCR, one entry per CDR3 protein. The sample has about 580,000 distinct CDR3 sequences, 46% seen once. Source material: peripheral blood or thyroid tissue (not recorded which). All receptors come from a woman aged 18-29 years with Graves' hyperthyroidism.

The table lists this clonotype with many counts. CDR3 in amino acids: CASSLVDRDLEQYF. In DNA, the CDR3 is TGTGCCAGCAGCTTAGTGGACAGGGACCTCGAGCAGTACTTC. V gene TRBV7-9 combines with J gene TRBJ2-7; 8 nucleotides align to TRBD1. The CDR3 is made up of 14 amino acids. Germline values: CDR1 SEHNR, CDR2 FQNEAQ (reference sequence). The ends lost 1 base at V and 6 bases at J; junction bases unmatched: 5.

This clonotype has more than one count but fewer than ten. CDR3 loop: CSVDESRGEGGYTF. CDR3 coding DNA: TGCAGCGTTGATGAAAGTAGAGGGGAAGGTGGCTACACCTTC. The chain recombines TRBV29-1 with TRBJ1-2; possible D gene TRBD1, 5 bases. Trimming took 3 bases from V and 7 from J, leaving 18 bases between them. CDR3 length: 14 residues. Germline V gene lookup returns CDR1 SQVTM and CDR2 ANQGSEA.

The gene calls are TRBV20-1 and TRBJ2-7, with 8 bases fitting TRBD1. The CDR3 contains 16 residues. With 0 bases clipped from V and 0 bases from J, the junction kept 7 bases outside the gene matches. Germline CDR1 and CDR2: DFQATT and SNEGSKA (reference sequence). CDR3 amino acids: CSARDFRTGSSYEQYF. The DNA for the CDR3 is TGCAGTGCTAGAGATTTCAGGACAGGGTCCTCCTACGAGCAGTACTTC.

Comments on this clonotype: Germline is not matched at one junction end, which may reflect a read error. The chain combines TRBV6-4 with TRBJ2-3; no clear D. The germline CDR1 and CDR2 sequences are MRHNA and SNTAGT. This CDR3 has 13 amino acids. This CDR3 is CASSDRVTDTKYF. The CDR3 coding sequence is TGTGCCAGCAGTGACAGGGTCACAGATACGAAGTATTTT.

This chain joins TRBV29-1 and TRBJ1-5; D is unresolved. Germline assignment: CDR1 SQVTM and CDR2 ANQGSEA. Trimming pared 4 bases from V and 8 bases from J, leaving 15 bases between. There are 13 residues in the CDR3. CDR3 protein: CSVGSGGWEPQHF. The CDR3 bases are TGCAGCGTTGGTTCCGGTGGGTGGGAGCCCCAGCATTTT.

The CDR3 DNA is TGTGCCAGCAGCCCGGGGGGGAGCCATGGCTACACCTTC. Protein: CASSPGGSHGYTF. The chain recombines TRBV7-3 with TRBJ1-2; possibly TRBD1 for D (5 bases). The germline V gene has CDR1 SGHTA and CDR2 FQGTGA. The length of the CDR3 is 13 residues. With 5 bases removed from V and 6 bases from J, the gap between germline ends came to 13 bases.

Note on this clonotype: The missing conserved phenylalanine or tryptophan at the end of this CDR3 makes a read error likely. The chain has TRBV4-3 and TRBJ1-3; perhaps TRBD1 as D (5 bases). Trimming took off 0 bases at V and 1 base at J, with 13 bases between the two ends. CDR1 is LGHNA and CDR2 is YSLEER in the germline V gene. This CDR3 has 17 residues. CDR3 bases: TGCGCCAGCAGCCAAGATGGGACGGACGGTTCTGGAAACACCATATATCTT. Protein sequence: CASSQDGTDGSGNTIYL.

This clonotype was detected only a few times. V and J are TRBV12-3 or TRBV12-4 and TRBJ2-7, with 15 bases lining up with TRBD2. With 4 bases clipped from V and 3 bases from J, the junction kept 10 bases outside the gene matches. This CDR3 has 18 amino acids. The CDR3 sequence: CASSSGLAGGPRNYEQYF. DNA for the CDR3: TGTGCCAGCAGTTCGGGACTAGCGGGAGGCCCCAGGAACTACGAGCAGTACTTC.

This clonotype was seen at least ten times. The chain employs TRBV5-4 and TRBJ2-5, with TRBD2 matching 13 bases. Germline V gene data show CDR1 as SGHNT and CDR2 as YYREEE (reference sequence). Trimming removed 5 bases from V and 0 bases from J; junction bases left unmatched: 4. This CDR3 spans 16 amino acids. CDR3 bases: TGTGCCAGCAGATACGGGACTAGCGGGAACCAAGAGACCCAGTACTTC. Its protein product is CASRYGTSGNQETQYF.

The V gene is TRBV24-1, the J gene TRBJ2-1; D is unclear. TRBJ2-7 matches the DNA end more closely, so the J call is doubtful. The CDR3 has 15 residues. Germline values: CDR1 KGHDR, CDR2 SFDVKD. CDR3 coding DNA: TGTGCCACCAGTGACTCCATGCGGACCTACAATGAGCAGTACTTC. Amino acid sequence: CATSDSMRTYNEQYF.

On this clonotype itself: With a much larger clone just one base away, this may be a read error. The rearrangement joins TRBV5-1 to TRBJ2-7; D could derive from TRBD1 or TRBD2 (5 bases each). The CDR3 covers 16 residues. Germline loops: CDR1 SGHRS, CDR2 YFSETQ. The CDR3 protein is CASGLGVGTVEGEQYF. In DNA, the CDR3 is TGCGCCAGCGGCTTGGGAGTTGGGACGGTTGAAGGCGAGCAGTACTTC.

This clonotype was picked up many times. The J gene is TRBJ2-7, the V gene TRBV2, with D perhaps TRBD1 (6 bases). The CDR3 is 14 residues long. The V end was cut by 6 bases, the J end by 4 bases, with 16 bases between. Looked up from germline, CDR1 is SNHLY and CDR2 is FYNNEI. CDR3: CASSPGTRKYEQYF. CDR3 DNA: TGTGCCAGCAGCCCCGGGACACGAAAATACGAGCAGTACTTC.

This clonotype came up many times. The J gene is TRBJ1-3, the V gene TRBV29-1; TRBD1 agrees at 8 bases. The CDR3 spans 15 residues. Germline loops: CDR1 SQVTM, CDR2 ANQGSEA. With V trimmed by 3 bases and J by 0 bases, 4 bases remained unmatched. CDR3 amino acids: CSVDSGGGSGNTIYF. The CDR3 region has the DNA TGCAGCGTTGATTCAGGGGGCGGCTCTGGAAACACCATATATTTT.

In this sample, this clonotype turned up a few times. A much larger clone lies a single base off, so this may be a read error. The chain is built from TRBV9 and TRBJ2-5; 10 nucleotides match TRBD2. V lost 3 bases to trimming and J lost 2 bases; unmatched junction nucleotides: 10. The CDR3 extends over 17 amino acids. Germline V gives CDR1 SGDLS, CDR2 YYNGEE. The CDR3 region has the DNA TGTGCCAGCAGCGCAAGTTGGCTAGCGGGAGAACAAGAGACCCAGTACTTC. Translating it yields CASSASWLAGEQETQYF. The whole variable domain, filled in from reference TRBV9 and TRBJ2-5, reads DSGVTQTPKHLITATGQRVTLRCSPRSGDLSVYWYQQSLDQGLQFLIQYYNGEERAKGNILERFSAQQFPDLHSELNLSSLELGDSALYFCASSASWLAGEQETQYFGPGTRLLVL.

This clonotype was recorded only once. The CDR3 DNA reads TGTGCCAGCAGGCCCGCAGACACTTTCTTT. It yields the protein CASRPADTFF. V gene TRBV6-2 or TRBV6-3 combines with J gene TRBJ1-1; the D is unclear. Per the germline V gene, CDR1 is MNHEY and CDR2 is SVGEGT. The CDR3 extends over 10 amino acids. The V gene lost 6 bases and the J gene lost 12 bases, with 11 bases spanning the gap.

This clonotype was observed many times. V usage is TRBV7-9 and J usage is TRBJ2-5; no definite D call. The V end was cut by 7 bases, the J end by 5 bases, with 11 bases between. Germline assignment: CDR1 SEHNR and CDR2 FQNEAQ (reference sequence). CDR3 length equals 12 residues. In nucleotides, the CDR3 is TGTGCCAGCAAGGGCCGCGCGGAGACCCAGTACTTC. This codes for CASKGRAETQYF.

This clonotype came up many times. The rearrangement uses TRBV12-3 or TRBV12-4 and TRBJ2-7, with D perhaps matching TRBD2 (6 bases). V lost 5 bases to trimming and J lost 3 bases, with 11 bases between them. The length of the CDR3 is 13 residues. DNA for the CDR3: TGTGCCAGCAGTGGGGGGACGGGCTACGAGCAGTACTTC. Translating it yields CASSGGTGYEQYF.

Turning to this clonotype: A much larger clone differs by one base, so this may be a read error. The rearrangement joins TRBV10-3 to TRBJ1-1; the D is unclear. The V gene's germline CDR1 is ENHRY and CDR2 SYGVKD. V shed 4 bases and J shed 7 bases, with 22 bases lying between them. This CDR3 has 16 residues. The CDR3 spells CAISAHPRSAPGEAFF. CDR3 sequence (DNA): TGTGCCATCAGTGCTCATCCTCGGTCAGCCCCAGGTGAAGCTTTCTTT.

This clonotype was seen many times. The gene calls are TRBV27 and TRBJ2-5; 11 nucleotides agree with TRBD2. V trimming: 5 bases; J trimming: 2 bases; junction bases outside the gene matches: 1. Germline V lookup: CDR1 MNHEY, CDR2 SMNVEV (reference sequence). CDR3 length equals 14 residues. This CDR3 reads CASSTSGGQETQYF. The CDR3 DNA follows: TGTGCCAGCAGTACTAGCGGGGGACAAGAGACCCAGTACTTC.

The chain carries TRBV15 and TRBJ1-2, with D possibly matching TRBD1 (6 bases). Germline CDR1 reads LNHNV; CDR2 reads YYDKDF (reference sequence). The CDR3 spans 13 residues. The V gene lost 4 bases and the J gene lost 12 bases, with 18 bases spanning the gap. This chain's CDR3 is CATSTDRFSGNTF. DNA for the CDR3: TGTGCCACCAGCACCGACAGGTTCTCTGGAAACACCTTC.

This clonotype showed up many times. The rearrangement joins TRBV29-1 to TRBJ2-5, with TRBD2 matching 7 bases. This CDR3 is 15 amino acids long. Per germline, CDR1 SQVTM and CDR2 ANQGSEA. With 5 bases clipped from V and 2 bases from J, the junction kept 11 bases outside the gene matches. The CDR3 protein is CSVTRAGVVQETQYF. CDR3 DNA: TGCAGCGTTACGCGGGCGGGAGTGGTGCAAGAGACCCAGTACTTC.

Many counts were recorded for this clonotype. This chain uses TRBV2 with TRBJ2-5, with D possibly TRBD2 on 6 matching bases. This CDR3 contains 15 residues. V was cut by 6 bases and J by 0 bases, with 14 bases left in between. In germline, CDR1 is SNHLY, CDR2 FYNNEI. CDR3 sequence (DNA): TGTGCCAGCAGCGGGAGCGAAACGTACCAAGAGACCCAGTACTTC. As protein: CASSGSETYQETQYF.

The chain's CDR3 is CASSPPWTQYF. The CDR3 DNA is TGTGCCAGCAGCCCCCCGTGGACCCAGTACTTC. The chain employs TRBV7-9 and TRBJ2-5, with D hard to call. From germline, CDR1 is SEHNR and CDR2 FQNEAQ (reference sequence). The CDR3 runs 11 residues. The ends were cut back, 5 bases at V and 7 bases at J, with 8 bases in the middle.

Points on this clonotype: It may be a read error: a sequence one base away is much more abundant. The chain uses TRBV9 and TRBJ1-6; TRBD1 is a possible D gene (5 bases). The CDR3 loop spans 16 amino acids. The germline gives CDR1 SGDLS, CDR2 YYNGEE. V was clipped by 5 bases and J by 9 bases, with 21 bases between them. Here the CDR3 reads CASSLSIWRGGSPLHF. The DNA for the CDR3 is TGTGCCAGCAGTTTATCGATTTGGCGGGGCGGTTCACCCCTCCACTTT. Full variable domain (missing parts from reference TRBV9 and TRBJ1-6): DSGVTQTPKHLITATGQRVTLRCSPRSGDLSVYWYQQSLDQGLQFLIQYYNGEERAKGNILERFSAQQFPDLHSELNLSSLELGDSALYFCASSLSIWRGGSPLHFGNGTRLTVT.

This clonotype occurred many times. The genes are TRBV6-2 or TRBV6-3 and TRBJ2-7, with D uncertain. The CDR3 contains 10 residues. V was shortened by 1 base and J by 5 bases, with 0 bases between the two germline ends. CDR1 is MNHEY, CDR2 SVGEGT, per germline. The CDR3 protein is CASSYYEQYF. DNA for the CDR3: TGTGCCAGCAGTTACTACGAGCAGTACTTC.